The 3 T cell receptor beta chains reported below all come from one sample, sequenced in a study of metastatic and nonmetastatic thyroid tumors. TCRdb reanalyzed the PCR reads with MiXCR. In the table there are tens of thousands of clones, roughly an eighth of which are singletons. Treatment of any kind had been given to no patient before thyroid surgery. Sequencing used tumor tissue. The receptors originated from a female donor with papillary thyroid cancer or a benign thyroid nodule (not recorded which). Some clones in this sample may be carry-over from other donors' samples.

This clone appeared many times. The chain is built from TRBV11-3 and TRBJ2-1; D call uncertain. V was clipped by 5 bases and J by 4 bases, with 21 bases between them. This CDR3 has 17 amino acids. The germline V gene encodes CDR1 SGHNT and CDR2 YENEEA. CDR3 in DNA: TGTGCCAGCAGCGATAGAGATCGGTCGTGGGTTTACAATGAGCAGTTCTTC. Amino acids: CASSDRDRSWVYNEQFF.

In this sample, this clone turned up a few times. The chain recombines TRBV6-1 with TRBJ2-1; 8 bases line up with TRBD2. Germline V lookup: CDR1 MNHNS, CDR2 SASEGT. CDR3 size: 14 residues. With V trimmed by 7 bases and J by 0 bases, 2 bases remained unmatched. The CDR3 nucleotides are TGTGCCAGCATGAGCGGGAGCTCCTACAATGAGCAGTTCTTC. Residues: CASMSGSSYNEQFF.

This clone was seen repeatedly, ten times or more. The J gene is TRBJ2-3, the V gene TRBV2; no clear D. Germline assignment: CDR1 SNHLY and CDR2 FYNNEI. The CDR3 runs 15 residues. Trimming shortened V by 4 bases and J by 3 bases, and 14 bases separated the two germline ends. The CDR3 DNA reads as TGTGCCAGCAGTGTGTCGTTAATTAGGACAGATACGCAGTATTTT. The encoded protein is CASSVSLIRTDTQYF.